This TCR beta chain was documented in a study of T cells after yellow fever vaccination. On this clonotype: Its antigen is unknown.

Template-switching 5'RACE yielded the TCR cDNA; a universal primer site and UMIs were added in the process. TCRdb re-called the 5' RACE reads through MiXCR, storing one row per CDR3 protein. Of approximately 580,000 distinct CDR3 sequences listed, about a sixth are singletons. Study-level results: Repertoires sorted by FACS could include abundant clonotypes that are contaminants from the bulk population.

The CDR3 spans 15 residues. CDR1 is SGHRS and CDR2 is YFSETQ in the germline V gene. V lost 0 bases, J lost 10 bases, and 17 bases lay in between. The clonotype was recovered from a man younger than 35 who received the YFV17D yellow fever vaccine. This rearrangement joins TRBV5-1 to TRBJ2-1; D possibly uses TRBD1 or TRBD2 (5 bases each). Sequenced here: PBMCs, sampled about 5 days after the first yellow fever vaccination. CDR3 nucleotides: TGCGCCAGCAGCTTGGCCCTTTATGGGGGACGGGAGCAGTTCTTC. This encodes CASSLALYGGREQFF.